This entry lists 15 T cell receptor beta chains sequenced from one sample in a study of control samples from healthy donors and cancer patients. Libraries were prepared by immunoSEQ multiplex PCR; TCRdb keeps only in-frame clonotypes and omits some of them. This sample yields fewer than 200,000 clones, of which approximately 86% are seen a single time; 4.5% to 6% belongs to the top ten. Sample: blood. These receptor sequences come from a woman in her twenties or thirties in good health.

J is TRBJ2-1 and V is TRBV28, with TRBD2 matching over 10 bases. V lost 8 bases to trimming and J lost 8 bases; unmatched junction nucleotides: 12. The CDR3 totals 15 residues. Per the germline V gene, CDR1 is MDHEN and CDR2 is SYDVKM. This CDR3 is CASLSLAGVFHEQFF. The CDR3 coding sequence is TGTGCCAGCTTATCTCTAGCGGGAGTGTTCCATGAGCAGTTCTTC.

The chain has TRBV27 and TRBJ2-3; TRBD2 agrees at 8 bases. The CDR3 sequence is 13 residues long. The germline V gene encodes CDR1 MNHEY and CDR2 SMNVEV (reference sequence). The trim removed 2 bases at V and 6 bases at J, leaving 1 base unmatched. The CDR3 DNA reads as TGTGCCAGCAGTTTACGCGGGGGGGATACGCAGTATTTT. This sequence encodes CASSLRGGDTQYF.

The J gene is TRBJ2-7, the V gene TRBV6-1, with TRBD2 identical over 13 bases. The CDR3 is 15 residues long. The V and J ends lost 3 bases and 3 bases, in that order; junction bases with no gene match: 2. CDR1 is MNHNS and CDR2 is SASEGT in the germline V gene. The CDR3 spells CASSETSGRIYEQYF. CDR3 coding DNA: TGTGCCAGCAGTGAGACTAGCGGGAGGATCTACGAGCAGTACTTC.

The chain employs TRBV19 and TRBJ1-5; D not resolved. The CDR3 extends over 15 amino acids. CDR1 LNHDA and CDR2 SQIVND come from the germline V gene (reference sequence). V lost 7 bases and J lost 3, with 16 bases in between. For the CDR3, the DNA is TGTGCCAGTACCCCCTTCGGCAGGCCCAATCAGCCCCAGCATTTT. This sequence encodes CASTPFGRPNQPQHF.

The chain recombines TRBV25-1 with TRBJ1-3, with D uncertain. Germline CDR1 MGHDK, CDR2 SYGVNS. Trimming took off 9 bases at V and 1 base at J, with 4 bases between the two ends. The CDR3 has 11 residues. CDR3 DNA sequence: TGTGCCAGTGCGTCTGGAAACACCATATATTTT. It translates to CASASGNTIYF. The full variable domain, its missing parts supplied by reference TRBV25-1 and TRBJ1-3, is EADIYQTPRYLVIGTGKKITLECSQTMGHDKMYWYQQDPGMELHLIHYSYGVNSTEKGDLSSESTVSRIRTEHFPLTLESARPSHTSQYLCASASGNTIYFGEGSWLTVV.

This chain connects TRBV29-1 to TRBJ2-3; TRBD2 agrees at 9 bases. The junction had 6 bases not matched to a gene; V was cut back by 6 bases and J by 2 bases. CDR3 length equals 14 residues. Germline loops: CDR1 SQVTM, CDR2 ANQGSEA. CDR3 in amino acids: CSVAGTSLTDTQYF. The CDR3, as DNA: TGCAGCGTCGCAGGGACTAGCCTCACAGATACGCAGTATTTT.

The rearrangement links TRBV5-1 to TRBJ1-2; D is uncertain. The V and J ends lost 0 bases and 8 bases respectively, with 17 bases between them. The germline V gene encodes CDR1 SGHRS and CDR2 YFSETQ. The CDR3 covers 15 residues. CDR3 loop: CASSLDPGTIDGYTF. CDR3 sequence (DNA): TGCGCCAGCAGCTTGGATCCCGGAACTATAGACGGCTACACCTTC.

The chain combines TRBV19 with TRBJ1-4; TRBD1 aligns across 10 bases. Germline V gene data show CDR1 as LNHDA and CDR2 as SQIVND (reference sequence). J lost 3 bases, V lost 6 bases, and 10 bases had no gene match. The CDR3 has 17 residues. CDR3 nucleotide sequence: TGTGCCAGTAGGGAATCCGACAGGGGGCCGGCTAATGAAAAACTGTTTTTT. Protein product: CASRESDRGPANEKLFF.

The V and J genes are TRBV7-6 and TRBJ2-7; 7 bases align to TRBD1. The CDR3 totals 14 residues. Per germline, CDR1 SGHVS and CDR2 FNYEAQ. V shed 2 bases and J 5 bases; nucleotides not matched to a gene: 6. The DNA of the CDR3 is TGTGCCAGCAGCTTATTGGTAGGGGGCGACGAGCAGTACTTC. Amino acid sequence: CASSLLVGGDEQYF.

The chain combines TRBV10-3 with TRBJ1-1, with D uncertain. The CDR3 contains 12 residues. From germline, CDR1 is ENHRY and CDR2 SYGVKD. V lost 4 bases, J lost 2 bases, and 5 bases lay in between. CDR3 bases: TGTGCCATCAGTGGACGAAACACTGAAGCTTTCTTT. This sequence encodes CAISGRNTEAFF.

The chain recombines TRBV30 with TRBJ2-2, with a weak D call TRBD1 (7 bases). This CDR3 has 13 amino acids. V gave up 5 bases and J gave up 5 bases, with 12 bases separating them. The germline gives CDR1 GTSNPN, CDR2 SVGIG (reference sequence). The CDR3, as DNA: TGTGCCTGGGGATCAGGGGGGACCGGGGAGCTGTTTTTT. It encodes CAWGSGGTGELFF. Full variable domain (outside the CDR3, taken from reference TRBV30 and TRBJ2-2): SQTIHQWPATLVQPVGSPLSLECTVEGTSNPNLYWYRQAAGRGLQLLFYSVGIGQISSEVPQNLSASRPQDRQFILSSKKLLLSDSGFYLCAWGSGGTGELFFGEGSRLTVL.

The V and J genes are TRBV2 and TRBJ2-7, with D unresolved. The V and J ends lost 3 bases and 5 bases respectively, with 5 bases between them. The V gene's germline CDR1 is SNHLY and CDR2 FYNNEI. This CDR3 contains 11 residues. The CDR3 nucleotides read TGTGCCAGCAGTGACTATCACGAGCAGTACTTC. It translates to CASSDYHEQYF.

This chain uses TRBV11-3 with TRBJ2-1, with D perhaps matching TRBD2 (5 bases). The CDR3 consists of 13 residues. With 3 bases removed from V and 6 bases from J, the gap between germline ends came to 9 bases. The germline gives CDR1 SGHNT, CDR2 YENEEA. CDR3 coding DNA: TGTGCCAGCAGCTTCAAAGGGAGCAATGAGCAGTTCTTC. Its protein product is CASSFKGSNEQFF.

The CDR3 nucleotides are TGTGCCGGGGGGGTGGACAGAAATCAGCCCCAGCATTTT. It yields the protein CAGGVDRNQPQHF. The genes are TRBV6-5 and TRBJ1-5; perhaps TRBD1 as D (6 bases). There are 13 residues in the CDR3. Per the germline V gene, CDR1 is MNHEY and CDR2 is SVGAGI. V gave up 11 bases and J gave up 4 bases, with 15 bases separating them.

This clone has only a few counts. This chain uses TRBV5-4 with TRBJ1-4; 7 nucleotides align to TRBD1. Germline CDR1 SGHNT, CDR2 YYREEE (reference sequence). The CDR3 totals 15 residues. V gave up 0 bases and J gave up 7 bases; unmatched junction bases: 6. For the CDR3, the DNA is TGTGCCAGCAGCTTGGGACAGGGACGAGGTGAAAAACTGTTTTTT. Protein: CASSLGQGRGEKLFF.